These 30 T cell receptor beta chains were all obtained from the same sample, sequenced in a study of shared clonotypes between healthy human individuals (dated by TCRdb to 2018 to 2021). For the CD8 naive samples, CD45RO-negative cells were positively selected for CCR7, yielding a CD45RA+CCR7+ population from which TemRA cells were excluded. Libraries were constructed by the immunoSEQ multiplex PCR assay. The table was pulled from immuneACCESS by TCRdb, which kept in-frame rearrangements only. Such tables lose some clones; where checked, under half of the loss comes from unresolved V genes, and the rest has no known cause. The sample yields approximately 600,000 clones; about 95% were counted once. Of the sample, approximately 0.11% is held by the ten largest clones. Sample: naive CD8+ T cells sorted from blood. The sample's cell subset or site, from its label and the paper: CD45RA+CCR7+. Receptors were obtained from a woman younger than 45 in good health.

V and J are TRBV5-6 and TRBJ2-1; D remains unclear. Between the trimmed V and J ends, which lost 1 base and 5 bases, there was a span of 10 bases. The V gene's germline CDR1 is SGHDT and CDR2 YYEEEE. This CDR3 comprises 14 residues. CDR3 in DNA: TGTGCCAGCAGCTTGTCCGGCCTGCACAATGAGCAGTTCTTC. Its translation is CASSLSGLHNEQFF. The full variable domain, with the rest looked up from reference TRBV5-6 and TRBJ2-1, is DAGVTQSPTHLIKTRGQQVTLRCSPKSGHDTVSWYQQALGQGPQFIFQYYEEEERQRGNFPDRFSGHQFPNYSSELNVNALLLGDSALYLCASSLSGLHNEQFFGPGTRLTVL.

This clone was observed once. The DNA for the CDR3 is TGTGCCAGCAGTTTGATGACAGGGACTCATCAGCCCCAGCATTTT. Its protein product is CASSLMTGTHQPQHF. V usage is TRBV28 and J usage is TRBJ1-5; 7 bases are a match to TRBD1. This CDR3 spans 15 amino acids. Germline-derived CDR1 and CDR2 are MDHEN and SYDVKM. Unmatched junction bases numbered 7, after V lost 3 bases and J lost 5 bases.

The chain recombines TRBV27 with TRBJ2-7; no reliable D call. The CDR3 spans 14 residues. Trimming pared 0 bases from V and 2 bases from J, leaving 8 bases between. Per the germline V gene, CDR1 is MNHEY and CDR2 is SMNVEV (reference sequence). DNA of the CDR3: TGTGCCAGCAGTTTATCGCCCACAACCTACGAGCAGTACTTC. Its protein is CASSLSPTTYEQYF.

The chain joins TRBV11-2 to TRBJ2-3; tentatively, D is TRBD2 (7 bases). V dropped 5 bases and J dropped 0 bases, with 21 bases sitting between them. Germline V gives CDR1 SGHAT, CDR2 FQNNGV. The CDR3 consists of 18 residues. The CDR3 here is CASSPGGAGLSSTDTQYF. The CDR3 bases are TGTGCCAGCAGCCCTGGGGGGGCGGGTTTGTCTAGCACAGATACGCAGTATTTT.

The chain uses TRBV15 and TRBJ2-1, with TRBD2 matching 9 bases. Trimming took 0 bases from V and 3 from J; bases not matched to a gene: 6. This CDR3 region has 17 residues. CDR1 and CDR2 from the germline V gene are LNHNV and YYDKDF (reference sequence). The CDR3 nucleotides are TGTGCCACCAGCAGAGATTTAGCGGGAGCGTTCTACAATGAGCAGTTCTTC. It yields the protein CATSRDLAGAFYNEQFF.

The rearrangement joins TRBV7-9 to TRBJ2-7, with TRBD1 matching over 8 bases. This CDR3 spans 15 amino acids. J gave up 2 bases and V 0 bases, and 3 bases lay outside the gene matches. Per the germline V gene, CDR1 is SEHNR and CDR2 is FQNEAQ (reference sequence). CDR3: CASSLAQGAAYEQYF. CDR3 nucleotide sequence: TGTGCCAGCAGCTTAGCCCAGGGGGCGGCCTACGAGCAGTACTTC.

Only one count was recorded for this clone. The genes are TRBV27 and TRBJ2-3, with D unresolved. The CDR3 contains 17 residues. Deletions cut 6 bases from V and 5 bases from J, with 24 bases between. CDR1 and CDR2 (germline): MNHEY, SMNVEV (reference sequence). Written as DNA, the CDR3 is TGTGCCAGCAGCCACCTTGCTGGCGGTGGCACAGTAGATACGCAGTATTTT. It yields the protein CASSHLAGGGTVDTQYF.

V is TRBV13 and J is TRBJ1-1, with TRBD1 as a possible D gene (6 bases). CDR3 length: 15 residues. The germline CDR1 and CDR2 sequences are PRHDT and FYEKMQ (reference sequence). Trimming shortened V by 0 bases and J by 4 bases, and 12 bases separated the two germline ends. Here the CDR3 DNA reads TGTGCCAGCAGCTTAGGCCAGGGGAGGGGCACTGAAGCTTTCTTT. Residues: CASSLGQGRGTEAFF.

The chain has TRBV7-2 and TRBJ2-5; D is perhaps TRBD1 or TRBD2 (5 bases each). V lost 6 bases, J lost 4 bases, and 15 bases lay in between. The CDR3 covers 14 residues. Germline CDR1 reads SGHTA; CDR2 reads FQGNSA. As DNA, the CDR3 is TGTGCCAGCAGTACTTCACGAGGGGCAGAGACCCAGTACTTC. Translated, it gives CASSTSRGAETQYF.

The chain uses TRBV27 and TRBJ2-7; 10 nucleotides match TRBD2. The CDR3 is made up of 15 amino acids. Germline values: CDR1 MNHEY, CDR2 SMNVEV (reference sequence). V dropped 6 bases and J dropped 0; count of bases not matched to a gene: 5. CDR3 region: CASSRTSGLSYEQYF. DNA of the CDR3: TGTGCCAGCAGCCGGACTAGCGGCCTCTCCTACGAGCAGTACTTC.

Remarks on this clone: Other DNA sequences from this sample encode an identical CDR3 as well. This chain uses TRBV13 with TRBJ2-3; D is ambiguous. The CDR3 has 13 amino acids. CDR1 PRHDT and CDR2 FYEKMQ come from the germline V gene (reference sequence). V lost 1 base and J 3 bases, leaving 5 bases between the germline ends. The CDR3 sequence: CASSLDSTDTQYF. The CDR3 DNA sequence: TGTGCCAGCAGCTTAGACAGTACAGATACGCAGTATTTT.

The rearrangement uses TRBV7-9 and TRBJ2-7; tentatively, D is TRBD2 (6 bases). V lost 0 bases and J lost 2, with 11 bases in between. This CDR3 spans 15 amino acids. In germline, CDR1 is SEHNR, CDR2 FQNEAQ (reference sequence). For the CDR3, the DNA is TGTGCCAGCAGCTTAGCTATCGGGGGAACCTACGAGCAGTACTTC. Translated: CASSLAIGGTYEQYF.

This clone appeared a single time. The V call is TRBV7-3, the J call TRBJ2-3; TRBD2 agrees at 11 bases. The CDR3 length is 16 residues. V lost 5 bases and J lost 5; bases outside the gene matches: 9. Germline V gives CDR1 SGHTA, CDR2 FQGTGA. The CDR3 coding sequence is TGTGCCAGCAGCCCGGGGACTAGCGGTCCGGAAGATACGCAGTATTTT. Amino acid sequence: CASSPGTSGPEDTQYF.

V and J are TRBV28 and TRBJ2-5, with a tentative D call TRBD2 (5 bases). Trimming stripped 3 bases from V and 2 bases from J, with 7 bases between. This CDR3 contains 13 residues. Germline V lookup: CDR1 MDHEN, CDR2 SYDVKM. The CDR3 reads CASSFSEQETQYF. CDR3 DNA sequence: TGTGCCAGCAGTTTTAGCGAACAAGAGACCCAGTACTTC.

The chain carries TRBV28 and TRBJ1-1; D call uncertain. Trimming removed 7 bases at V and 1 base at J, with 19 bases between. The CDR3 sequence is 16 residues long. Germline V CDR1 and CDR2: MDHEN, SYDVKM. The CDR3 here is CASIQKIGRKNTEAFF. The CDR3 region has the DNA TGTGCCAGCATCCAAAAAATCGGCCGGAAGAACACTGAAGCTTTCTTT.

The chain links TRBV15 to TRBJ2-5; 14 nucleotides match TRBD2. The CDR3 spans 15 residues. CDR1 is LNHNV and CDR2 is YYDKDF in the germline V gene (reference sequence). Trimming cost V 6 bases and J 3 bases; bases outside gene matches: 3. CDR3 sequence: CATSPGLAGEETQYF. CDR3 in DNA: TGTGCCACCAGTCCGGGACTAGCGGGAGAAGAGACCCAGTACTTC.

The chain is built from TRBV7-8 and TRBJ2-1; a possible D gene is TRBD2 (6 bases). This CDR3 is 16 amino acids long. Trimming removed 1 base from V and 1 base from J, with 11 bases in between. Germline V lookup: CDR1 SGHVS, CDR2 FQNEAQ. The CDR3 nucleotides are TGTGCCAGCAGCTTAGTTGCGGGAAGGTCCTACAATGAGCAGTTCTTC. It yields the protein CASSLVAGRSYNEQFF.

Note on this clone: In the same sample, other DNA sequences code for this CDR3. The chain is built from TRBV7-9 and TRBJ2-7; 7 bases line up with TRBD1. This CDR3 is built from 12 residues. The V gene end was trimmed by 5 bases and the J gene end by 2 bases; junction bases not matched to a gene: 0. Germline assignment: CDR1 SEHNR and CDR2 FQNEAQ (reference sequence). As DNA, the CDR3 is TGTGCCAGCAGCCAGGGGGCCTACGAGCAGTACTTC. This sequence encodes CASSQGAYEQYF.

The genes are TRBV29-1 and TRBJ2-5; tentative D call: TRBD1 (5 bases). Between the trimmed V and J ends, which lost 1 base and 5 bases, there was a span of 11 bases. Germline V gene sequence: CDR1 SQVTM, CDR2 ANQGSEA. The CDR3 sequence is 13 residues long. DNA of the CDR3: TGCAGCGTTGAAGTGGACACTGCGGAGACCCAGTACTTC. It yields the protein CSVEVDTAETQYF.

DNA of the CDR3: TGCGCCAGCAGCCTAACTAGCACCGGGGAGCTGTTTTTT. This encodes CASSLTSTGELFF. The gene calls are TRBV5-1 and TRBJ2-2; a weak D match, TRBD2 (5 bases). The germline V gene has CDR1 SGHRS and CDR2 YFSETQ. Trimming cost V 4 bases and J 4 bases, with 8 bases left between them. The CDR3 extends over 13 amino acids.

The V call is TRBV30, the J call TRBJ1-5; 11 nucleotides line up with TRBD1. The CDR3 loop spans 15 amino acids. Germline CDR1 GTSNPN, CDR2 SVGIG (reference sequence). V lost 5 bases to trimming and J lost 0 bases; unmatched junction nucleotides: 3. CDR3 sequence reads: CAWGQGALSNQPQHF. The CDR3 DNA is TGTGCCTGGGGACAGGGGGCCCTTAGCAATCAGCCCCAGCATTTT. Full variable domain (missing parts from reference TRBV30 and TRBJ1-5): SQTIHQWPATLVQPVGSPLSLECTVEGTSNPNLYWYRQAAGRGLQLLFYSVGIGQISSEVPQNLSASRPQDRQFILSSKKLLLSDSGFYLCAWGQGALSNQPQHFGDGTRLSIL.

The J gene is TRBJ2-3, the V gene TRBV28, with 9 positions matching TRBD2. Germline lookup yields CDR1 MDHEN and CDR2 SYDVKM. The ends lost 7 bases at V and 6 bases at J; junction bases unmatched: 11. CDR3 size: 15 residues. The CDR3 here is CASTKTSGGKDTQYF. The CDR3 DNA reads TGTGCCAGCACCAAGACTAGCGGAGGGAAGGATACGCAGTATTTT.

This chain uses TRBV21-1 with TRBJ2-2; TRBD1, the D gene given by the table, was not confirmed from the DNA. TRBV21-1 is noted as a pseudogene. This CDR3 has 18 residues. CDR3: CASSKGGDSLANTGELFF. The CDR3 region has the DNA TGTGCCAGCAGCAAAGGAGGAGACAGCCTCGCGAACACCGGGGAGCTGTTTTTT.

The chain couples TRBV7-8 to TRBJ2-5; maybe TRBD1 (6 bases). The end of the DNA aligns better with TRBJ2-7, so the J call may be wrong. Germline V gene lookup returns CDR1 SGHVS and CDR2 FQNEAQ. This CDR3 region has 14 residues. CDR3: CASSGTSATYEQYF. CDR3 DNA sequence: TGTGCCAGCAGCGGGACAAGTGCTACCTACGAGCAGTACTTC.

J is TRBJ2-3 and V is TRBV19, with 13 bases that match TRBD2. The CDR3 contains 17 residues. CDR1 and CDR2 from the germline V gene are LNHDA and SQIVND (reference sequence). Losses at the gene ends were 3 bases for V and 4 bases for J; bases not matched to a gene: 7. CDR3 sequence (DNA): TGTGCCAGTAGTATCCTTAAACTAGCGGGGGGGTCAGATACGCAGTATTTT. Translation: CASSILKLAGGSDTQYF.

The J gene is TRBJ2-7, the V gene TRBV7-9; no clear D gene. The germline V gene encodes CDR1 SEHNR and CDR2 FQNEAQ (reference sequence). The CDR3 loop spans 18 amino acids. V lost 1 base and J lost 2, with 21 bases in between. The DNA for the CDR3 is TGTGCCAGCAGCTTAGTTTCGGCACGTAAGGGTGCGCCCTACGAGCAGTACTTC. Its translation is CASSLVSARKGAPYEQYF.

The chain combines TRBV9 with TRBJ2-5; perhaps TRBD2 as D (6 bases). CDR1 SGDLS and CDR2 YYNGEE come from the germline V gene. Deletions cut 0 bases from V and 5 bases from J, with 14 bases between. The length of the CDR3 is 15 residues. CDR3 bases: TGTGCCAGCAGCGTAGGTTCCGGGAGTCGGGAGACCCAGTACTTC. Translating gives CASSVGSGSRETQYF.

The chain recombines TRBV9 with TRBJ2-2; D is unresolved. Trimming cost V 0 bases and J 7 bases, with 4 bases left between them. The CDR3 consists of 12 residues. Germline CDR1 and CDR2: SGDLS and YYNGEE. The CDR3 loop reads CASSVVGGELFF. CDR3 DNA sequence: TGTGCCAGCAGCGTAGTGGGCGGGGAGCTGTTTTTT.

Written as DNA, the CDR3 is TGTGCCAGTACCCCCCGGGCCGCCGGAGAGGCGCAGTACTTC. The encoded protein is CASTPRAAGEAQYF. V is TRBV19 and J is TRBJ2-5; D is unresolved. The germline CDR1 and CDR2 sequences are LNHDA and SQIVND (reference sequence). The CDR3 sequence is 14 residues long. V lost 7 bases, J lost 11 bases, and 23 bases lay in between.

V gene TRBV28 combines with J gene TRBJ2-3, with D possibly TRBD2 on 6 matching bases. In germline, CDR1 is MDHEN, CDR2 SYDVKM. The CDR3 totals 15 residues. With 5 bases removed from V and 2 bases from J, the gap between germline ends came to 14 bases. CDR3 DNA sequence: TGTGCCAGCAGTATCCCATCGGGGGACACAGATACGCAGTATTTT. This sequence encodes CASSIPSGDTDTQYF.